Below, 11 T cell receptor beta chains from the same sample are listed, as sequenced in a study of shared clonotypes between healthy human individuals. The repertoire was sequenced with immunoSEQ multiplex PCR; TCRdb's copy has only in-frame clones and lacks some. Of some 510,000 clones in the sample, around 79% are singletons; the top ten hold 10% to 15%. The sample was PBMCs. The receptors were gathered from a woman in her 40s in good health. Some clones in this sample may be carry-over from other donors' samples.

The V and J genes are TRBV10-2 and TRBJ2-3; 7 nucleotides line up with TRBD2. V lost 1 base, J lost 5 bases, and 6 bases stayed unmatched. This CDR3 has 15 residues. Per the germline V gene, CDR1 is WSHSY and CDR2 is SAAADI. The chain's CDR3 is CASSELRESGDTQYF. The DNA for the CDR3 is TGCGCCAGCAGTGAGTTGCGGGAGAGTGGAGATACGCAGTATTTT.

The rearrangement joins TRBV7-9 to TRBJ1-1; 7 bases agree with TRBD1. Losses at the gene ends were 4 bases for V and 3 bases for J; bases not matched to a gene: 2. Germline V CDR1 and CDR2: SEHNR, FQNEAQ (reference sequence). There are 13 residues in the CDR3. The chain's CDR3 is CASSYTGDTEAFF. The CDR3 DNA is TGTGCCAGCAGCTACACAGGGGACACTGAAGCTTTCTTT.

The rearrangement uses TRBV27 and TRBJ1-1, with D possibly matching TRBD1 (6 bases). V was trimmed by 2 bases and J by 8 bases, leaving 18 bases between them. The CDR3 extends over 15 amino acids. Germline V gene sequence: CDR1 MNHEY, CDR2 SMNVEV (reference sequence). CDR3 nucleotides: TGTGCCAGCAGTTTACCCGGACAGAGAACCTCAGAAGCTTTCTTT. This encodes CASSLPGQRTSEAFF.

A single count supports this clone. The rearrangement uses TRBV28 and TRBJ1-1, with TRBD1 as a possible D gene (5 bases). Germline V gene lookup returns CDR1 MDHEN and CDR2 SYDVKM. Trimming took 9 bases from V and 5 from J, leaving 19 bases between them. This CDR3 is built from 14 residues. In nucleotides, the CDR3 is TGTGCCAGTTCCCGGGACTCCGTTGGGACTGAAGCTTTCTTT. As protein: CASSRDSVGTEAFF.

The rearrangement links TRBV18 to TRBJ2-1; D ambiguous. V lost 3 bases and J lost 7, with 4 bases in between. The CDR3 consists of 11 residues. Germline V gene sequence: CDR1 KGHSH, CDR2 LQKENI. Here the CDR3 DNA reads TGTGCCAGCTCACCGCAGAATGAGCAGTTCTTC. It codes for CASSPQNEQFF. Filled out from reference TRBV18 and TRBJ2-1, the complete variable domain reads NAGVMQNPRHLVRRRGQEARLRCSPMKGHSHVYWYRQLPEEGLKFMVYLQKENIIDESGMPKERFSAEFPKEGPSILRIQQVVRGDSAAYFCASSPQNEQFFGPGTRLTVL.

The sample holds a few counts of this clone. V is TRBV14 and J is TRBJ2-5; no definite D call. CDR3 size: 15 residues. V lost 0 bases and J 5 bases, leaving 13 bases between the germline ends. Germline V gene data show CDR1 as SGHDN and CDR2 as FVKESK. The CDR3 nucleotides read TGTGCCAGCAGCCAAGAAATGGGTCCGGGCGAGACCCAGTACTTC. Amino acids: CASSQEMGPGETQYF. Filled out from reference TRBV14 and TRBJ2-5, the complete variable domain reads EAGVTQFPSHSVIEKGQTVTLRCDPISGHDNLYWYRRVMGKEIKFLLHFVKESKQDESGMPNNRFLAERTGGTYSTLKVQPAELEDSGVYFCASSQEMGPGETQYFGPGTRLLVL.

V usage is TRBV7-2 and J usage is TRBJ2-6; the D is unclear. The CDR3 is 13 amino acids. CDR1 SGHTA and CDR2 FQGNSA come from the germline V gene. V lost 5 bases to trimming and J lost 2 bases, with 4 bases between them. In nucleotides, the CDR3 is TGTGCCAGCAGCCCACCTGGGGCCAACGTCCTGACTTTC. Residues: CASSPPGANVLTF.

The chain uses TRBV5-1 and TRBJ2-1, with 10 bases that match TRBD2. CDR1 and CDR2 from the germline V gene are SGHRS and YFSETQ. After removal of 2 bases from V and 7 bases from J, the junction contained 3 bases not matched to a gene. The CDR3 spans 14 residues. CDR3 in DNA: TGCGCCAGCAGCTTACCAGCGGGAGGGAATGAGCAGTTCTTC. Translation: CASSLPAGGNEQFF.

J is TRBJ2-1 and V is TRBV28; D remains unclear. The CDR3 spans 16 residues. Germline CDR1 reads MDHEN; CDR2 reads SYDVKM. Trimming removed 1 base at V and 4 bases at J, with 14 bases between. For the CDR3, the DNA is TGTGCCAGCAGTTTATACCAGCCCTGGGATTACAATGAGCAGTTCTTC. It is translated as CASSLYQPWDYNEQFF.

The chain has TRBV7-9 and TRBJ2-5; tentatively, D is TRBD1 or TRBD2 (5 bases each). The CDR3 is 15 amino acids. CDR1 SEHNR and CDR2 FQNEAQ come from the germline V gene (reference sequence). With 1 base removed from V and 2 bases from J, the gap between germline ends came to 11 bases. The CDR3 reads CASSLDGGLQETQYF. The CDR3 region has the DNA TGTGCCAGCAGCTTAGATGGGGGTCTGCAAGAGACCCAGTACTTC.

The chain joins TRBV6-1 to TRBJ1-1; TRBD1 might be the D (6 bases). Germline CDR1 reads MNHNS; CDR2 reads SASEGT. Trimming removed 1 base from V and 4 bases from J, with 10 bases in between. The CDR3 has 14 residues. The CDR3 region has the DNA TGTGCCAGCAGTGAAGTCACAGGGCCCACTGAAGCTTTCTTT. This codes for CASSEVTGPTEAFF.